Following are 30 T cell receptor beta chains from one sample sequenced in a study of naive and memory T cell subsets. Both TRBC1 and TRBC2 were covered by a beta constant-region primer of two equimolar oligonucleotides. Four rounds of PCR amplified the ligated cDNA using nested alpha and beta constant-region primers plus SP2. TCRdb re-analysed the UMI-ligation and nested PCR reads in MiXCR, keeping a single row per CDR3 protein. The table includes 120,000 to 150,000 distinct CDR3 sequences, around 21% detected once. What these receptors recognize is not known. Broader study findings: Possibly reflecting memory cells re-expressing CD45RA, a few larger clonotypes occurred in naive repertoires, especially CD8.

The source material was naive CD8+ T cells from blood. Receptor source: a human donor in good health.

This clonotype occurred a few times. The V and J genes are TRBV2 and TRBJ2-7; D is possibly TRBD2 (5 bases). Per germline, CDR1 SNHLY and CDR2 FYNNEI. The V end was cut by 9 bases, the J end by 4 bases, with 13 bases between. This CDR3 region has 12 residues. In DNA, the CDR3 is TGTGCCAGACGGGGAGAAACTTACGAGCAGTACTTC. Residues: CARRGETYEQYF.

This clonotype was observed a handful of times. The CDR3 bases are TGTGCCAGCAGCGCGAGGGACCCTTCGGTAGCGGGGGTCAATGAGCAGTTCTTC. It codes for CASSARDPSVAGVNEQFF. The chain carries TRBV9 and TRBJ2-1; 9 bases are a match to TRBD2. Germline V gene data show CDR1 as SGDLS and CDR2 as YYNGEE. The trim removed 3 bases at V and 6 bases at J, leaving 16 bases unmatched. This CDR3 spans 18 amino acids.

This clonotype appeared a few times. The genes are TRBV20-1 and TRBJ2-3; 10 positions match TRBD2. This CDR3 has 18 amino acids. CDR1 and CDR2 (germline): DFQATT, SNEGSKA (reference sequence). V shed 0 bases, J shed 4 bases, and the junction held 13 bases outside the gene matches. The CDR3 nucleotides are TGCAGTGCTAGAGATTGGGGCCTAGCGGGAGCTGGCCCAGATACGCAGTATTTT. It translates to CSARDWGLAGAGPDTQYF.

This clonotype was observed a few times. This chain joins TRBV4-1 and TRBJ1-2; TRBD1 aligns across 9 bases. The CDR3 extends over 18 amino acids. After removal of 0 bases from V and 4 bases from J, the junction contained 12 bases not matched to a gene. CDR1 and CDR2 from the germline V gene are MGHRA and YSYEKL. CDR3 amino acids: CASSQERDRVSPGYGYTF. The CDR3 DNA sequence: TGCGCCAGCAGCCAAGAACGGGACAGGGTATCACCTGGCTATGGCTACACCTTC.

This clonotype was picked up a small number of times. This chain joins TRBV9 and TRBJ1-2; a possible D gene is TRBD1 (6 bases). V lost 1 base to trimming and J lost 1 base, with 11 bases between them. CDR1 and CDR2 (germline): SGDLS, YYNGEE. The CDR3 loop spans 15 amino acids. The CDR3 coding sequence is TGTGCCAGCAGCGTATGGACAGACCTTAACTATGGCTACACCTTC. Protein sequence: CASSVWTDLNYGYTF.

The chain has TRBV15 and TRBJ2-1, with TRBD2 identical over 7 bases. Germline V gives CDR1 LNHNV, CDR2 YYDKDF (reference sequence). CDR3 length equals 14 residues. The ends lost 5 bases at V and 7 bases at J; junction bases unmatched: 8. The CDR3 DNA sequence: TGTGCCACCAGCGCTGGACTAGGGTCGAATGAGCAGTTCTTC. It codes for CATSAGLGSNEQFF.

The rearrangement links TRBV30 to TRBJ1-4; D is perhaps TRBD1 (6 bases). Between the trimmed V and J ends, which lost 0 bases and 5 bases, there was a span of 7 bases. The germline V gene has CDR1 GTSNPN and CDR2 SVGIG (reference sequence). The CDR3 runs to 13 residues. The CDR3 here is CAWSVDRNEKLFF. The CDR3 region has the DNA TGTGCCTGGAGTGTGGACAGAAATGAAAAACTGTTTTTT.

A few counts support this clonotype. The chain links TRBV20-1 to TRBJ2-5, with 7 bases that match TRBD2. The CDR3 consists of 13 residues. J gave up 7 bases and V 4 bases, and 9 bases lay outside the gene matches. Per germline, CDR1 DFQATT and CDR2 SNEGSKA (reference sequence). CDR3 region: CSATATSRRTQYF. As DNA, the CDR3 is TGCAGTGCTACCGCGACTAGCCGGCGGACCCAGTACTTC.

This clonotype occurred a few times. The chain combines TRBV28 with TRBJ2-2; tentative D call: TRBD2 (5 bases). V dropped 2 bases and J dropped 4 bases, with 14 bases sitting between them. The CDR3 contains 16 residues. Germline V gives CDR1 MDHEN, CDR2 SYDVKM. DNA of the CDR3: TGTGCCAGCAGTTTACGCCTAGCCGCGGGCACCGGGGAGCTGTTTTTT. Its translation: CASSLRLAAGTGELFF. The variable domain in full, completed from reference TRBV28 and TRBJ2-2, reads DVKVTQSSRYLVKRTGEKVFLECVQDMDHENMFWYRQDPGLGLRLIYFSYDVKMKEKGDIPEGYSVSREKKERFSLILESASTNQTSMYLCASSLRLAAGTGELFFGEGSRLTVL.

J is TRBJ1-1 and V is TRBV6-1; D gene uncertain. This CDR3 is built from 13 residues. Germline CDR1 and CDR2: MNHNS and SASEGT. Trimming left V 4 bases short and J 6 bases short, with 12 bases between. The CDR3, as DNA: TGTGCCAGCAGTGGGGGTTTTAACGCTGAAGCTTTCTTT. Protein product: CASSGGFNAEAFF.

The chain employs TRBV21-1 and TRBJ2-1. TRBV21-1 is listed as a pseudogene. The length of the CDR3 is 15 residues. The CDR3 protein is CASSRSESSYNEQFF. Here the CDR3 DNA reads TGTGCCAGCAGCAGGTCGGAAAGCTCCTACAATGAGCAGTTCTTC.

This clonotype has a handful of counts. The J gene is TRBJ2-1, the V gene TRBV28; possible D gene TRBD1, 6 bases. This CDR3 is built from 17 residues. Germline V gene data show CDR1 as MDHEN and CDR2 as SYDVKM. The germline V and J ends were trimmed by 7 bases and 1 base, with 20 bases remaining between them. This chain's CDR3 is CASTWGSRGPSYNEQFF. In DNA, the CDR3 is TGTGCCAGCACGTGGGGCAGCAGGGGCCCATCCTACAATGAGCAGTTCTTC.

V gene TRBV6-9 combines with J gene TRBJ1-1, with unresolved D. The germline V gene encodes CDR1 MNHGY and CDR2 SVAAGI. The CDR3 runs 15 residues. V was pared by 4 bases and J by 8 bases, with 20 bases between. DNA for the CDR3: TGTGCCAGCAGTTTATATCACGGCCCGACTAGAGAAGCTTTCTTT. This translates into CASSLYHGPTREAFF.

The genes are TRBV10-3 and TRBJ1-1; possible D gene TRBD1, 5 bases. Germline V gene data show CDR1 as ENHRY and CDR2 as SYGVKD. Between the trimmed V and J ends, which lost 6 bases and 1 base, there was a span of 9 bases. The CDR3 covers 13 residues. CDR3 DNA: TGTGCCATCAGGCAAGGGACGAACACTGAAGCTTTCTTT. Protein sequence: CAIRQGTNTEAFF.

The CDR3 DNA follows: TGTGCCAGCAGTTACTCCGAGGGACCCGGGGGGATGACCCAGTACTTC. This sequence encodes CASSYSEGPGGMTQYF. This chain connects TRBV6-5 to TRBJ2-5; 7 bases are a match to TRBD2. CDR3 size: 16 residues. Germline lookup yields CDR1 MNHEY and CDR2 SVGAGI. Trimming cost V 0 bases and J 7 bases; bases outside gene matches: 11.

The chain carries TRBV12-3 or TRBV12-4 and TRBJ2-3; TRBD2 agrees at 10 bases. Trimming at V came to 3 bases and at J to 4 bases, leaving 4 bases not matched to a gene. The CDR3 consists of 15 residues. The CDR3 loop is CASSFGLAGADTQYF. CDR3 nucleotide sequence: TGTGCCAGCAGTTTCGGGCTAGCGGGAGCAGATACGCAGTATTTT.

The chain employs TRBV12-3 or TRBV12-4 and TRBJ2-7; the match to TRBD2 covers 7 bases. This CDR3 has 12 amino acids. The V and J ends lost 3 bases and 5 bases, in that order; junction bases with no gene match: 1. The DNA of the CDR3 is TGTGCCAGCAGTTTCAGCGGGGACGAGCAGTACTTC. Translation gives CASSFSGDEQYF.

The chain joins TRBV6-1 to TRBJ2-3, with TRBD2 as a possible D gene (5 bases). The germline CDR1 and CDR2 sequences are MNHNS and SASEGT. This CDR3 spans 12 amino acids. V lost 10 bases and J 8 bases, leaving 16 bases between the germline ends. The CDR3 sequence is CATEVRLTTQYF. CDR3 sequence (DNA): TGTGCCACGGAGGTCAGGTTGACTACGCAGTATTTT.

This clonotype showed up just a few times. V and J are TRBV28 and TRBJ2-7, with D tentatively TRBD1 (5 bases). The CDR3 length is 14 residues. V lost 5 bases and J 4 bases, leaving 15 bases between the germline ends. Germline lookup yields CDR1 MDHEN and CDR2 SYDVKM. The CDR3 sequence: CASSPLSQVYEQYF. DNA for the CDR3: TGTGCCAGCAGTCCCCTGTCACAGGTATACGAGCAGTACTTC.

The chain has TRBV4-1 and TRBJ2-5; weak D call: TRBD2 (5 bases). There are 13 residues in the CDR3. CDR1 MGHRA and CDR2 YSYEKL come from the germline V gene. Trimming took off 2 bases at V and 3 bases at J, with 7 bases between the two ends. This chain's CDR3 is CASSQRTEETQYF. DNA of the CDR3: TGCGCCAGCAGCCAAAGGACTGAAGAGACCCAGTACTTC.

In this sample, this clonotype turned up a few times. The V gene is TRBV7-8, the J gene TRBJ2-7; unclear D gene. V lost 4 bases, J lost 7 bases, and 14 bases lay in between. Germline CDR1 reads SGHVS; CDR2 reads FQNEAQ. This CDR3 is 13 amino acids long. The CDR3 DNA is TGTGCCAGCAGCTCCCTGCCGACTCGTGAGCAGTACTTC. This translates into CASSSLPTREQYF. Supplemented by reference TRBV7-8 and TRBJ2-7, the full variable domain reads GAGVSQSPRYKVAKRGQDVALRCDPISGHVSLFWYQQALGQGPEFLTYFQNEAQLDKSGLPSDRFFAERPEGSVSTLKIQRTQQEDSAVYLCASSSLPTREQYFGPGTRLTVT.

The chain uses TRBV27 and TRBJ2-1; tentative D call: TRBD2 (6 bases). The V gene lost 6 bases and the J gene lost 0 bases, with 12 bases spanning the gap. Germline values: CDR1 MNHEY, CDR2 SMNVEV (reference sequence). The CDR3 contains 15 residues. The CDR3 loop is CASSGGLNSYNEQFF. Written as DNA, the CDR3 is TGTGCCAGCAGCGGGGGACTCAACTCCTACAATGAGCAGTTCTTC.

The V call is TRBV5-6, the J call TRBJ2-3, with 14 bases aligning to TRBD2. CDR3 length: 17 amino acids. Germline loops: CDR1 SGHDT, CDR2 YYEEEE. The trim removed 4 bases at V and 0 bases at J, leaving 4 bases unmatched. Written as DNA, the CDR3 is TGTGCCAGCAGCCTAGGACTAGCGGGGGGAAGCACAGATACGCAGTATTTT. This translates into CASSLGLAGGSTDTQYF.

This clonotype appeared a few times. This chain links TRBV5-6 with TRBJ2-7, with D unclear. Looked up from germline, CDR1 is SGHDT and CDR2 is YYEEEE. Trimming stripped 1 base from V and 2 bases from J, with 13 bases between. The CDR3 is 15 residues long. DNA for the CDR3: TGTGCCAGCAGCTTGTACGGGTCAGTGGCCTACGAGCAGTACTTC. Translating gives CASSLYGSVAYEQYF.

This clonotype was seen more than once but under ten times. V gene TRBV11-2 combines with J gene TRBJ2-3; 8 bases align to TRBD1. Trimming removed 2 bases from V and 5 bases from J; junction bases left unmatched: 9. The CDR3 spans 16 residues. Germline lookup yields CDR1 SGHAT and CDR2 FQNNGV. The CDR3 here is CASSLRGTGTEDTQYF. The CDR3, as DNA: TGTGCCAGCAGCTTAAGGGGGACAGGAACGGAAGATACGCAGTATTTT.

This chain connects TRBV5-1 to TRBJ2-3; D ambiguous. Germline V gene sequence: CDR1 SGHRS, CDR2 YFSETQ. The CDR3 covers 15 residues. V was clipped by 0 bases and J by 1 base, with 9 bases between them. The CDR3 DNA reads as TGCGCCAGCAGCTTGGGTCCCGTCCGCACAGATACGCAGTATTTT. Its translation is CASSLGPVRTDTQYF.

DNA of the CDR3: TGTGCCAGCAGTCAGAACAGGGGTTCGGGGTATAGCAATCAGCCCCAGCATTTT. It is translated as CASSQNRGSGYSNQPQHF. The V call is TRBV12-3 or TRBV12-4, the J call TRBJ1-5; 7 nucleotides match TRBD1. V lost 5 bases and J lost 0; bases outside the gene matches: 13. The CDR3 contains 18 residues.

This clonotype has just a few counts. This rearrangement joins TRBV20-1 to TRBJ2-7; a weak D match, TRBD2 (6 bases). V dropped 3 bases and J dropped 3 bases, with 15 bases sitting between them. Germline CDR1 DFQATT, CDR2 SNEGSKA (reference sequence). This CDR3 is 14 amino acids long. The CDR3 bases are TGCAGTGCTAGGGGGGGAAGTACGCGCTACGAGCAGTACTTC. As protein: CSARGGSTRYEQYF.

The chain couples TRBV28 to TRBJ2-3; D might be TRBD1 or TRBD2, each matching 5 bases. Trimming left V 7 bases short and J 2 bases short, with 13 bases between. Germline V lookup: CDR1 MDHEN, CDR2 SYDVKM. The CDR3 spans 14 residues. CDR3 sequence: CASNAGTLTDTQYF. The CDR3, as DNA: TGTGCCAGCAACGCCGGGACGCTCACAGATACGCAGTATTTT.

The CDR3 region has the DNA TGTGCCAGCGATCAGGGGGCTGAAGCTTTCTTT. Translating gives CASDQGAEAFF. The gene calls are TRBV6-2 or TRBV6-3 and TRBJ1-1, with TRBD1 matching over 7 bases. V shed 8 bases and J 6 bases; nucleotides not matched to a gene: 3. Germline values: CDR1 MNHEY, CDR2 SVGEGT. The CDR3 is made up of 11 amino acids.